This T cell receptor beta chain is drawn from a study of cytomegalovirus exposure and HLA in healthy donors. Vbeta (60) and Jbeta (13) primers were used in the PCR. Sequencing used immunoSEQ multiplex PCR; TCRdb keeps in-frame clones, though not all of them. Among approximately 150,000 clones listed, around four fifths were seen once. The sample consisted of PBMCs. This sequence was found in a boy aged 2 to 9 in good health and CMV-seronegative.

The CDR3 spells CASSVALDRANYGYTF. For the CDR3, the DNA is TGTGCCAGCAGCGTAGCCCTCGACAGGGCTAACTATGGCTACACCTTC. The chain joins TRBV9 to TRBJ1-2; 7 bases align to TRBD1. V dropped 0 bases and J dropped 0; count of bases not matched to a gene: 5. From germline, CDR1 is SGDLS and CDR2 YYNGEE. This CDR3 comprises 16 residues.